The rows below give T cell receptor beta chains drawn from one sample of a study of cytomegalovirus exposure and HLA in healthy donors. Profiling relied on immunoSEQ multiplex PCR, and the TCRdb table lists in-frame clones only, not all of them. The repertoire holds around 120,000 clones, roughly three fifths seen once, with 3.5% to 4% in the top ten. The sample taken for sequencing was PBMCs. These receptors were taken from a man aged 25-45 years in good health and CMV-seropositive. Both conserved end residues are part of each CDR3. A D gene is named only where the DNA matches it firmly. Size is stated for part of the rows, as once, few or many counts, or as a class when the clone is expanded.

abundance	j_gene	v_gene	d_gene	CDR3aa	CDR3nt
.	TRBJ1-1	TRBV4-1	TRBD1	CASSPPDRAGEAFF	TGCGCCAGCAGCCCGCCTGACAGGGCGGGTGAAGCTTTCTTT
once	TRBJ1-3	TRBV6-6	.	CASKNDGYSGNTIYF	TGTGCCAGCAAAAACGACGGGTACTCTGGAAACACCATATATTTT
.	TRBJ2-7	TRBV7-2	TRBD1	CASSLSQGAWDEQYF	TGTGCCAGCAGCTTAAGCCAGGGGGCATGGGACGAGCAGTACTTC
.	TRBJ2-4	TRBV28	.	CASAGGAKNIQYF	TGTGCCAGCGCCGGTGGAGCCAAAAACATTCAGTACTTC
.	TRBJ2-1	TRBV5-1	TRBD1	CASSLARDRFSYNEQFF	TGCGCCAGCAGCTTGGCCAGGGACAGATTCTCCTACAATGAGCAGTTCTTC
.	TRBJ1-2	TRBV14	.	CASSQARGGGYGYTF	TGTGCCAGCAGCCAAGCGAGGGGAGGAGGGTATGGCTACACCTTC
.	TRBJ1-4	TRBV9	.	CASSVVQGEKLFF	TGTGCCAGCAGCGTAGTGCAGGGGGAAAAACTGTTTTTT
.	TRBJ1-4	TRBV2	.	CASIGPFEGLGEKLFF	TGTGCCAGCATCGGCCCCTTTGAGGGCTTGGGGGAAAAACTGTTTTTT
.	TRBJ2-2	TRBV7-2	TRBD2	CASSWTSAGELFF	TGTGCCAGCAGCTGGACTAGCGCCGGGGAGCTGTTTTTT
.	TRBJ2-3	TRBV2	.	CASRQQATDTQYF	TGTGCCAGCAGACAGCAGGCTACAGATACGCAGTATTTT
.	TRBJ2-5	TRBV5-1	.	CASSFWDNKETQYF	TGCGCCAGCAGCTTCTGGGACAATAAAGAGACCCAGTACTTC
.	TRBJ1-1	TRBV19	.	CASSIGTGNTEAFF	TGTGCCAGTAGTATAGGTACAGGGAACACTGAAGCTTTCTTT
.	TRBJ1-1	TRBV7-9	.	CSSSFRDTLEGGTEAFF	TGTTCCAGCAGCTTTCGGGACACCCTAGAAGGTGGCACTGAAGCTTTCTTT
.	TRBJ2-7	TRBV5-6	TRBD1	CASSLDGQALYEQYF	TGTGCCAGCAGCTTAGATGGACAGGCCCTCTACGAGCAGTACTTC
.	TRBJ2-7	TRBV4-1	.	CASSQDGGLTSYEQYF	TGCGCCAGCAGCCAAGATGGGGGCTTAACCTCCTACGAGCAGTACTTC
.	TRBJ1-5	TRBV30	.	CAWSVSGDNQPQHF	TGTGCCTGGAGTGTATCAGGGGACAATCAGCCCCAGCATTTT
.	TRBJ2-3	TRBV7-2	.	CASSLGGLAHQDTQYF	TGTGCCAGCAGCTTAGGGGGTCTAGCCCATCAGGATACGCAGTATTTT
.	TRBJ1-2	TRBV19	.	CASSIGQGLRYGYTF	TGTGCCAGTAGTATTGGGCAGGGCCTTCGATATGGCTACACCTTC
.	TRBJ1-5	TRBV5-6	.	CASSRMDSRNQPQHF	TGTGCCAGCAGCAGGATGGACAGTCGTAATCAGCCCCAGCATTTT
many	TRBJ1-6	TRBV25-1	.	CASTHSPNSPLHF	TGTGCCAGCACTCACAGCCCGAATTCACCCCTCCACTTT
.	TRBJ2-1	TRBV4-1	.	CASSHRTSEQFF	TGCGCCAGCAGCCATCGTACGAGTGAGCAGTTCTTC
.	TRBJ1-1	TRBV5-5	TRBD1	CASSFAGTAAHTEAFF	TGTGCCAGCAGCTTTGCCGGGACAGCCGCCCACACTGAAGCTTTCTTT
.	TRBJ2-3	TRBV9	TRBD2	CASSTRGGQGGDTQYF	TGTGCCAGCAGCACCCGCGGGGGGCAAGGGGGGGATACGCAGTATTTT
once	TRBJ2-5	TRBV7-9	.	CASSLELPEEQYF	TGTGCCAGCAGCTTAGAACTGCCCGAAGAGCAGTACTTC
.	TRBJ2-7	TRBV27	.	CASTFFLRDTSYEQYF	TGTGCCAGCACGTTTTTTTTAAGGGACACCTCCTACGAGCAGTACTTC
few	TRBJ1-5	TRBV27	.	CASSLSGGSWQPQHF	TGTGCCAGCAGTTTATCCGGGGGTTCATGGCAGCCCCAGCATTTT
.	TRBJ2-5	TRBV7-9	TRBD2	CASSPSPLAGGKETQYF	TGTGCCAGCAGCCCTTCCCCACTGGCGGGGGGGAAAGAGACCCAGTACTTC
.	TRBJ2-7	TRBV6-1	TRBD1	CASSEGTVYEQYF	TGTGCCAGCAGTGAGGGGACAGTCTACGAGCAGTACTTC
.	TRBJ2-2	TRBV10-3	.	CAIEGGATGELFF	TGTGCCATCGAGGGGGGGGCCACCGGGGAGCTGTTTTTT
.	TRBJ1-2	TRBV19	.	CASRPVAGSYGYTF	TGTGCCAGTAGACCGGTCGCCGGGTCCTATGGCTACACCTTC
once	TRBJ2-3	TRBV5-5	.	CASSTWGADTQYF	TGTGCCAGCAGCACTTGGGGAGCAGATACGCAGTATTTT
.	TRBJ1-1	TRBV7-9	.	CASSFREEAFF	TGTGCCAGCAGCTTTAGGGAGGAAGCTTTCTTT
few	TRBJ2-5	TRBV7-9	TRBD2	CAIPTSDEETQYF	TGTGCCATCCCCACTAGCGATGAGGAGACCCAGTACTTC
.	TRBJ2-2	TRBV6-7	.	CASSPLHETNTGELFF	TGTGCCAGCAGTCCCCTCCACGAGACGAACACCGGGGAGCTGTTTTTT
few	TRBJ1-6	TRBV9	.	CASSVGPGDSPLHF	TGTGCCAGCAGCGTAGGACCGGGGGATTCACCCCTCCACTTT
.	TRBJ2-3	TRBV9	.	CASSVGSVKDTQYF	TGTGCCAGCAGCGTAGGATCAGTGAAAGATACGCAGTATTTT
.	TRBJ1-2	TRBV29-1	TRBD1	CSVGTGGASPYGYTF	TGCAGCGTAGGGACAGGGGGCGCGTCCCCCTATGGCTACACCTTC
.	TRBJ2-2	TRBV9	TRBD1	CASSTRDRRTGELFF	TGTGCCAGCAGCACTCGGGACAGAAGGACCGGGGAGCTGTTTTTT
few	TRBJ2-7	TRBV6-6	TRBD2	CASKASGGAHEQYF	TGTGCCAGCAAGGCTAGCGGGGGGGCCCACGAGCAGTACTTC
once	TRBJ2-3	TRBV4-1	.	CASSQDPSGDTQYF	TGCGCCAGCAGCCAAGATCCTTCCGGGGATACGCAGTATTTT
.	TRBJ2-2	TRBV11-3	.	CASSLLPSASTGELFF	TGTGCCAGCAGCTTACTGCCTAGCGCCAGCACCGGGGAGCTGTTTTTT
.	TRBJ1-2	TRBV19	.	CASSMGTSLWGYTF	TGTGCCAGTAGTATGGGGACATCCCTATGGGGCTACACCTTC
.	TRBJ2-5	TRBV11-3	.	CASSLPRPSSGVETQYF	TGTGCCAGCAGCCTACCCCGGCCTAGCTCTGGTGTAGAGACCCAGTACTTC
.	TRBJ1-5	TRBV2	TRBD1	CASSTIPGSGGSQPQHF	TGTGCCAGCAGTACTATTCCGGGGTCAGGGGGAAGTCAGCCCCAGCATTTT
few	TRBJ2-7	TRBV6-6	.	CASSYAGQTAWEQYF	TGTGCCAGCAGTTACGCGGGACAGACCGCCTGGGAGCAGTACTTC
.	TRBJ1-2	TRBV13	TRBD1	CASSRQGAGGYTF	TGTGCCAGCAGTCGACAGGGGGCGGGTGGCTACACCTTC
.	TRBJ1-2	TRBV28	.	CASYHGYGYTF	TGTGCCAGCTATCACGGGTATGGCTACACCTTC
.	TRBJ1-3	TRBV11-2	.	CASRGIRGSGNTIYF	TGTGCCAGCAGGGGAATCAGGGGCTCTGGAAACACCATATATTTT
.	TRBJ2-7	TRBV6-1	.	CASSVGTALYEQYF	TGTGCCAGCAGTGTCGGTACCGCACTCTACGAGCAGTACTTC
few	TRBJ1-2	TRBV7-3	.	CASSPNPDSIYGYTF	TGTGCCAGCAGCCCAAATCCGGACAGCATCTATGGCTACACCTTC
.	TRBJ2-2	TRBV29-1	.	CSAEKGFTGELFF	TGCAGCGCAGAGAAGGGGTTCACCGGGGAGCTGTTTTTT
few	TRBJ1-4	TRBV27	.	CASSLSAGLEGKLFF	TGTGCCAGCAGTTTATCGGCCGGACTTGAAGGAAAACTGTTTTTT
few	TRBJ1-1	TRBV5-6	.	CASSLAGMNTEAFF	TGTGCCAGCAGCTTGGCCGGGATGAACACTGAAGCTTTCTTT
.	TRBJ1-3	TRBV5-6	TRBD1	CASSLAGTALNTIYF	TGTGCCAGCAGCTTGGCCGGGACAGCTCTAAACACCATATATTTT
.	TRBJ2-7	TRBV7-9	TRBD2	CSSSPGTSGDYEQYF	TGTTCCAGCAGCCCCGGGACTAGCGGGGACTACGAGCAGTACTTC
.	TRBJ1-1	TRBV19	.	CASSMKGDTEAFF	TGTGCCAGTAGTATGAAAGGGGACACTGAAGCTTTCTTT
.	TRBJ2-7	TRBV6-4	TRBD1	CASSDSTGTHYEQYF	TGTGCCAGCAGTGACTCGACAGGGACACACTACGAGCAGTACTTC